This paragraph reports one T cell receptor (beta chain). This CDR3 is 17 amino acids long. J was trimmed by 1 base and V by 4 bases; bases with no gene match: 5. Germline V lookup: CDR1 ENHRY, CDR2 SYGVKD. These data come from a study of blood T cell repertoires in COVID-19. The data were produced by immunoSEQ multiplex PCR, yet TCRdb's version contains in-frame clones alone and is incomplete. The sample consists of about 250,000 clones, 70% to 85% of them appearing once. The rearrangement links TRBV10-3 to TRBJ2-1; 12 nucleotides align to TRBD2. Sequencing was carried out using peripheral blood. This TCR derives from a man aged 80 or over with acute or convalescent COVID-19. The CDR3, as DNA: TGTGCCATCAGTGCTAGCGGGAGGGCCGGGTCCTACAATGAGCAGTTCTTC. Amino acid sequence: CAISASGRAGSYNEQFF.